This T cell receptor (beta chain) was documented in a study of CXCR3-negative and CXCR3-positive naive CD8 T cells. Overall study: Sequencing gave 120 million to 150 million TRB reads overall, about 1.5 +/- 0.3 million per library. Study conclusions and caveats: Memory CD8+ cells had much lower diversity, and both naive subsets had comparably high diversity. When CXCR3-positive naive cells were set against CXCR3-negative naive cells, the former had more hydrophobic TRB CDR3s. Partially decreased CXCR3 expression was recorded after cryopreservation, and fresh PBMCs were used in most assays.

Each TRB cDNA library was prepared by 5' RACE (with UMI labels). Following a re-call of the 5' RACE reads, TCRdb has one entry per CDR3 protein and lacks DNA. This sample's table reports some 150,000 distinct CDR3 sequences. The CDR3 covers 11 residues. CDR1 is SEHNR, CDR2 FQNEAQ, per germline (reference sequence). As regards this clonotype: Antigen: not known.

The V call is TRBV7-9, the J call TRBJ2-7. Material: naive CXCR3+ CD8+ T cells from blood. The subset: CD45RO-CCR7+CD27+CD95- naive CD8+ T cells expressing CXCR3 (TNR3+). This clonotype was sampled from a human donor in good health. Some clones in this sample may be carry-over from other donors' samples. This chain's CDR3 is CASTSVGEQYF.